These 2 T cell receptor beta chains came from one sample sequenced in a study of T-cell reconstitution after alpha-beta-depleted transplantation in children. This sample's TCRbeta library carried unique molecular identifier barcodes. TCRdb called the PCR reads again in MiXCR, with one record for every CDR3 protein. The sample holds some 4,100 distinct CDR3 sequences, roughly 24% seen once. This specimen was PBMCs, mostly from graft donor cells, taken 60 days after TCRalphabeta/CD19-depleted stem cell transplant. Receptor source: a boy under two years old who had a stem cell transplant for acute myeloid leukemia, so the T cells may come from the graft donor.

Concerning this clonotype itself: Germline is not matched at one junction end, which may reflect a read error. J is TRBJ1-5 and V is TRBV15; weak D call: TRBD1 (5 bases). CDR1 LNHNV and CDR2 YYDKDF come from the germline V gene (reference sequence). The CDR3 has 8 amino acids. In nucleotides, the CDR3 is TGCAGTCTCTTGGGGGAGCATTTT. Translating it yields CSLLGEHF.

This clonotype came up once. The V and J genes are TRBV4-2 and TRBJ2-5; unclear D gene. The CDR3 length is 14 residues. Trimming left V 10 bases short and J 5 bases short, with 20 bases between. Germline loops: CDR1 LGHNA, CDR2 YNFKEQ. The CDR3 sequence: CAMGLGLFWETQYF. The CDR3 nucleotides read TGTGCCATGGGCCTCGGGCTCTTCTGGGAGACCCAGTACTTC.